Presented here are 25 T cell receptor beta chains from one specimen sequenced in a study of CD8 T cells in ankylosing spondylitis. MiXCR was run by TCRdb on the 5' RACE reads, yielding one entry per CDR3 protein. The table lists roughly 120,000 distinct CDR3 sequences, roughly 13% of them singletons. The sample comprised blood, either unsorted or a sorted T cell fraction (not recorded which). Every receptor here comes from a female donor with ankylosing spondylitis or in good health (not recorded which).

As regards this clonotype: A much larger clone differs from this one at a single base, so this may be a read error. V gene TRBV29-1 combines with J gene TRBJ1-2; tentative D call: TRBD1 (6 bases). This CDR3 region has 13 residues. The germline CDR1 and CDR2 sequences are SQVTM and ANQGSEA. CDR3 DNA: TGCAGCATTGAATATGGGGGGGCGCTTGGCTACACCTTC. The encoded protein is CSIEYGGALGYTF.

V and J are TRBV20-1 and TRBJ2-1; D is perhaps TRBD1 (6 bases). The V and J ends lost 7 bases and 0 bases respectively, with 13 bases between them. This CDR3 spans 14 amino acids. The germline V gene has CDR1 DFQATT and CDR2 SNEGSKA (reference sequence). Here the CDR3 reads CSVSRGGSYNEQFF. The CDR3 region has the DNA TGCAGTGTCTCTAGAGGGGGCTCCTACAATGAGCAGTTCTTC.

This sequence joins TRBV5-1 and TRBJ2-7; TRBD1 matches 8 bases. Germline V CDR1 and CDR2: SGHRS, YFSETQ. V lost 2 bases, J lost 0 bases, and 7 bases stayed unmatched. The CDR3 is 16 amino acids. CDR3 DNA sequence: TGCGCCAGCAGCTTATCCAGGGGGCCTTCCTCCTACGAGCAGTACTTC. This sequence encodes CASSLSRGPSSYEQYF.

The sample holds many counts of this clonotype. The chain employs TRBV7-8 and TRBJ1-3; D gene uncertain. Germline-derived CDR1 and CDR2 are SGHVS and FQNEAQ. Trimming took off 6 bases at V and 2 bases at J, with 11 bases between the two ends. This CDR3 has 14 amino acids. CDR3 residues: CASSRGEAGNTIYF. Here the CDR3 DNA reads TGTGCCAGCAGTCGTGGGGAGGCTGGAAACACCATATATTTT. Variable domain in full (rest from reference TRBV7-8 and TRBJ1-3): GAGVSQSPRYKVAKRGQDVALRCDPISGHVSLFWYQQALGQGPEFLTYFQNEAQLDKSGLPSDRFFAERPEGSVSTLKIQRTQQEDSAVYLCASSRGEAGNTIYFGEGSWLTVV.

In this sample, this clonotype turned up a few times. V and J are TRBV11-2 and TRBJ2-1; the D gene is possibly TRBD2 (6 bases). Germline V lookup: CDR1 SGHAT, CDR2 FQNNGV. V dropped 5 bases and J dropped 6 bases, with 17 bases sitting between them. CDR3 length: 15 amino acids. The CDR3 here is CASSRRGDHVNEQFF. As DNA, the CDR3 is TGTGCCAGCAGCAGACGCGGGGACCACGTCAATGAGCAGTTCTTC.

This clonotype was seen more than once but under ten times. CDR3 in DNA: TGCAGCGTGTACAGGGGAAGCTCCTACAATGAGCAGTTCTTC. Its translation: CSVYRGSSYNEQFF. This sequence joins TRBV29-1 and TRBJ2-1; 7 positions agree with TRBD1. Trimming removed 6 bases from V and 0 bases from J; junction bases left unmatched: 5. The CDR3 length is 14 residues. Germline loops: CDR1 SQVTM, CDR2 ANQGSEA.

This sequence joins TRBV27 and TRBJ1-2; tentatively, D is TRBD1 (5 bases). Germline CDR1 and CDR2: MNHEY and SMNVEV (reference sequence). This CDR3 is 15 amino acids long. With 4 bases removed from V and 0 bases from J, the gap between germline ends came to 12 bases. The CDR3: CASSSRAGPNYGYTF. The CDR3 DNA reads TGTGCCAGCAGTTCTCGGGCAGGGCCTAACTATGGCTACACCTTC.

This clonotype has at least ten counts. The V and J genes are TRBV5-6 and TRBJ2-3; D gene unclear. The CDR3 extends over 13 amino acids. CDR1 and CDR2 from the germline V gene are SGHDT and YYEEEE. V was trimmed by 5 bases and J by 4 bases, leaving 11 bases between them. CDR3 DNA: TGTGCCAGCAGTACCGTGACCGCAGATACGCAGTATTTT. Protein product: CASSTVTADTQYF.

This clonotype was counted many times. The chain is built from TRBV7-9 and TRBJ2-1; tentative D call: TRBD2 (7 bases). Deletions cut 0 bases from V and 7 bases from J, with 10 bases between. The CDR3 totals 14 residues. Germline V CDR1 and CDR2: SEHNR, FQNEAQ (reference sequence). CDR3: CASSLAGGPNEQFF. CDR3 bases: TGTGCCAGCAGCTTAGCGGGGGGGCCAAATGAGCAGTTCTTC.

This clonotype was detected only a few times. The J gene is TRBJ2-1, the V gene TRBV7-2; D is undetermined. V lost 3 bases, J lost 0 bases, and 15 bases lay in between. The CDR3 is 17 residues long. Germline V gives CDR1 SGHTA, CDR2 FQGNSA. The CDR3 loop reads CASSFLSEADSYNEQFF. Written as DNA, the CDR3 is TGTGCCAGCAGCTTCTTGAGCGAAGCCGACTCCTACAATGAGCAGTTCTTC.

In DNA, the CDR3 is TGTGCCACCAGCAGAGACCGTCCGGGTATCAGCGGGCTGATCTCCTACGAGCAGTACTTC. It encodes CATSRDRPGISGLISYEQYF. The chain links TRBV15 to TRBJ2-7; possibly TRBD2 for D (6 bases). The CDR3 covers 20 residues. Trimming took 0 bases from V and 0 from J, leaving 24 bases between them. Looked up from germline, CDR1 is LNHNV and CDR2 is YYDKDF (reference sequence).

This clonotype turned up a few times. The chain combines TRBV5-1 with TRBJ2-7, with 8 bases matching TRBD2. After removal of 4 bases from V and 2 bases from J, the junction contained 8 bases not matched to a gene. CDR1 and CDR2 from the germline V gene are SGHRS and YFSETQ. The CDR3 has 15 amino acids. CDR3 protein: CASSRQAGAAYEQYF. Here the CDR3 DNA reads TGCGCCAGCAGCCGACAAGCGGGAGCGGCCTACGAGCAGTACTTC. Complete variable domain (other parts from reference TRBV5-1 and TRBJ2-7): KAGVTQTPRYLIKTRGQQVTLSCSPISGHRSVSWYQQTPGQGLQFLFEYFSETQRNKGNFPGRFSGRQFSNSRSEMNVSTLELGDSALYLCASSRQAGAAYEQYFGPGTRLTVT.

This clonotype was seen many times. The chain combines TRBV7-9 with TRBJ1-1; 9 bases fit TRBD1. Trimming removed 5 bases from V and 1 base from J; junction bases left unmatched: 5. Germline loops: CDR1 SEHNR, CDR2 FQNEAQ (reference sequence). The CDR3 covers 15 residues. The CDR3 nucleotides are TGTGCCAGCAGCCCGGGGACAGGGCGGAACACTGAAGCTTTCTTT. It translates to CASSPGTGRNTEAFF. The full variable domain, rest sourced from reference TRBV7-9 and TRBJ1-1, is DTGVSQNPRHKITKRGQNVTFRCDPISEHNRLYWYRQTLGQGPEFLTYFQNEAQLEKSRLLSDRFSAERPKGSFSTLEIQRTEQGDSAMYLCASSPGTGRNTEAFFGQGTRLTVV.

The chain is built from TRBV9 and TRBJ2-3; 14 nucleotides match TRBD2. Germline CDR1 and CDR2: SGDLS and YYNGEE. The CDR3 is made up of 18 amino acids. The V gene end was trimmed by 0 bases and the J gene end by 5 bases; junction bases not matched to a gene: 8. CDR3 in amino acids: CASSVVPTSGGGLDTQYF. The CDR3 bases are TGTGCCAGCAGCGTAGTCCCGACTAGCGGGGGGGGGCTAGATACGCAGTATTTT.

This clonotype came up many times. This chain joins TRBV12-3 or TRBV12-4 and TRBJ2-3, with 7 bases matching TRBD2. The J segment lost 8 bases and the V segment lost 5 bases, leaving 13 bases of the junction unmatched. The CDR3 is 15 residues long. The CDR3 nucleotides are TGTGCCAGCAGTGACCCAGCTAGCGGCCTGATTACGCAGTATTTT. This codes for CASSDPASGLITQYF.

This clonotype was seen at least ten times. This rearrangement joins TRBV7-3 to TRBJ2-2; D uncertain. Germline V gives CDR1 SGHTA, CDR2 FQGTGA. The CDR3 has 13 residues. Trimming stripped 5 bases from V and 7 bases from J, with 11 bases between. The chain's CDR3 is CASSKDEHGELFF. The CDR3 DNA is TGTGCCAGCAGCAAGGATGAGCACGGGGAGCTGTTTTTT.

V is TRBV20-1 and J is TRBJ2-7; TRBD1 matches 8 bases. The CDR3 consists of 14 residues. The V gene end was trimmed by 0 bases and the J gene end by 5 bases; junction bases not matched to a gene: 6. CDR1 and CDR2 (germline): DFQATT, SNEGSKA (reference sequence). This chain's CDR3 is CSARDSGGSDEQYF. Written as DNA, the CDR3 is TGCAGTGCTAGAGATTCAGGGGGCTCGGACGAGCAGTACTTC.

In this sample, this clonotype turned up a few times. The chain employs TRBV18 and TRBJ2-2, with D perhaps matching TRBD1 (5 bases). V lost 1 base, J lost 4 bases, and 7 bases lay in between. Per germline, CDR1 KGHSH and CDR2 LQKENI. The CDR3 runs 14 residues. Here the CDR3 DNA reads TGTGCCAGCTCACCACAGACAGTCACCGGGGAGCTGTTTTTT. Encoded protein: CASSPQTVTGELFF.

This clonotype was seen repeatedly, ten times or more. J is TRBJ2-2 and V is TRBV15; TRBD2 might be the D (6 bases). CDR1 and CDR2 (germline): LNHNV, YYDKDF (reference sequence). The CDR3 sequence is 16 residues long. V lost 1 base, J lost 5 bases, and 14 bases lay in between. Written as DNA, the CDR3 is TGTGCCACCAGCAGAGGTGCTAGCGATCGTACCGGGGAGCTGTTTTTT. It is translated as CATSRGASDRTGELFF. Combining the CDR3 with reference TRBV15 and TRBJ2-2 gives the whole variable domain DAMVIQNPRYQVTQFGKPVTLSCSQTLNHNVMYWYQQKSSQAPKLLFHYYDKDFNNEADTPDNFQSRRPNTSFCFLDIRSPGLGDTAMYLCATSRGASDRTGELFFGEGSRLTVL.

Ten or more counts support this clonotype. The chain links TRBV7-9 to TRBJ2-2, with 9 bases matching TRBD2. Germline V CDR1 and CDR2: SEHNR, FQNEAQ (reference sequence). V dropped 0 bases and J dropped 7; count of bases not matched to a gene: 3. The CDR3 consists of 15 residues. DNA for the CDR3: TGTGCCAGCAGCTTAGCGGGGACTAGCTTCGGGGAGCTGTTTTTT. Its protein product is CASSLAGTSFGELFF.

V and J are TRBV5-1 and TRBJ2-5; 8 bases fit TRBD1. The germline V gene has CDR1 SGHRS and CDR2 YFSETQ. J gave up 5 bases and V 4 bases, and 7 bases lay outside the gene matches. The length of the CDR3 is 14 residues. This CDR3 is CASSPGTGGETQYF. The CDR3 region has the DNA TGCGCCAGCAGCCCGGGGACAGGAGGCGAGACCCAGTACTTC.

The chain is built from TRBV12-3 or TRBV12-4 and TRBJ1-6; 7 bases map to TRBD1. V was clipped by 5 bases and J by 7 bases; unmatched bases: 8. The CDR3 covers 15 residues. As DNA, the CDR3 is TGTGCCAGCAGTCCAACAGGGGCGTTAAATTCACCCCTCCACTTT. Translation: CASSPTGALNSPLHF.

This clonotype was picked up a small number of times. The rearrangement joins TRBV10-3 to TRBJ2-1; 10 nucleotides match TRBD2. CDR3 size: 17 residues. Germline trimming cut 2 bases from V and 3 bases from J; bases unmatched to any gene: 7. The germline V gene has CDR1 ENHRY and CDR2 SYGVKD. Here the CDR3 DNA reads TGTGCCATCAGTGAGGCCGAGCGGGGGGGTTACTACAATGAGCAGTTCTTC. It codes for CAISEAERGGYYNEQFF.

This clonotype was seen repeatedly, ten times or more. The chain recombines TRBV28 with TRBJ1-2, with unresolved D. The germline CDR1 and CDR2 sequences are MDHEN and SYDVKM. Trimming removed 6 bases at V and 8 bases at J, with 13 bases between. The CDR3 has 12 amino acids. The chain's CDR3 is CASSFGTGGYTF. For the CDR3, the DNA is TGTGCCAGCAGCTTTGGAACTGGGGGCTACACCTTC.

This clonotype was counted ten times or more. The chain combines TRBV11-2 with TRBJ2-1; D could derive from TRBD1 or TRBD2 (5 bases each). V dropped 7 bases and J dropped 7 bases, with 23 bases sitting between them. Germline CDR1 SGHAT, CDR2 FQNNGV. CDR3 length: 16 amino acids. DNA of the CDR3: TGTGCCAGCACCCTTTTAACAGGCCCGAGGGAGAATGAGCAGTTCTTC. Amino acid sequence: CASTLLTGPRENEQFF.